This TCR beta chain was obtained from a study of PD-1 blockade in classical Hodgkin lymphoma. Time point here: newly diagnosed, previously untreated cHL patient sample. CD4+ T cells were purified from thawed PBMCs by negative selection. Assay: immunoSEQ multiplex PCR; the TCRdb copy retains only in-frame clones and omits some. In the table there are under 35,000 clones, roughly 90% of which are singletons. The sample consisted of CD4+ T cells from blood. The receptor's source is a human donor with classical Hodgkin lymphoma.

The CDR3 sequence: CTGQRLTDTQYF. CDR3 sequence (DNA): TGTACGGGGCAGAGACTAACAGATACGCAGTATTTT. The chain employs TRBV7-9 and TRBJ2-3; possibly TRBD1 or TRBD2 for D (5 bases each). CDR3 length: 12 residues. Germline assignment: CDR1 SEHNR and CDR2 FQNEAQ (reference sequence).